These 31 T cell receptor beta chains were all obtained from the same sample, sequenced in a study of chemoradiotherapy in HPV16-positive cancers. Sequencing used immunoSEQ multiplex PCR; TCRdb keeps in-frame clones, though not all of them. Among roughly 70,000 clones listed, roughly 90% were seen once. The sequencing here drew on blood, taken from a patient who underwent chemoradiotherapy. The receptor source for this set is a human donor with HPV-associated anogenital cancer.

For this clone: Other DNA sequences in the sample encode the same CDR3. This sequence joins TRBV27 and TRBJ1-1; D is uncertain. Trimming pared 3 bases from V and 0 bases from J, leaving 8 bases between. Germline loops: CDR1 MNHEY, CDR2 SMNVEV (reference sequence). CDR3 size: 14 residues. The CDR3 bases are TGTGCCAGCAGTTTCGATCGGATGAACACTGAAGCTTTCTTT. This translates into CASSFDRMNTEAFF.

V usage is TRBV18 and J usage is TRBJ2-5, with 7 nucleotides matching TRBD1. The tail of the sequence fits TRBJ2-7 better, so the J call may be wrong. Germline V gene lookup returns CDR1 KGHSH and CDR2 LQKENI. The CDR3 extends over 16 amino acids. The CDR3 sequence: CASSPDVTGVGTEQYF. As DNA, the CDR3 is TGTGCCAGCTCACCAGATGTCACAGGGGTGGGGACCGAGCAGTACTTC.

This chain uses TRBV19 with TRBJ2-3; 10 nucleotides line up with TRBD2. Germline assignment: CDR1 LNHDA and CDR2 SQIVND (reference sequence). The CDR3 spans 14 residues. The V and J ends lost 6 bases and 4 bases, in that order; junction bases with no gene match: 4. The CDR3: CASSLAGAPDTQYF. DNA for the CDR3: TGTGCCAGTAGCCTAGCGGGAGCCCCAGATACGCAGTATTTT.

V and J are TRBV30 and TRBJ1-1; D uncertain. The length of the CDR3 is 13 residues. Germline V gene lookup returns CDR1 GTSNPN and CDR2 SVGIG (reference sequence). The V end lost 8 bases, the J end lost 1 base, and 14 bases lay between the germline ends. The CDR3 nucleotides read TGTGCCACGCGGGAAGGACCGAACACTGAAGCTTTCTTT. Protein: CATREGPNTEAFF.

The chain is built from TRBV14 and TRBJ2-3, with D possibly being TRBD1 (5 bases). The CDR3 totals 13 residues. The germline V and J ends were trimmed by 4 bases and 4 bases, with 9 bases remaining between them. CDR1 and CDR2 from the germline V gene are SGHDN and FVKESK. The CDR3 here is CASSLQGADTQYF. The CDR3 nucleotides read TGTGCCAGCAGCCTGCAGGGTGCAGATACGCAGTATTTT.

The gene calls are TRBV4-2 and TRBJ1-5; 9 nucleotides match TRBD1. The junction had 8 bases not matched to a gene; V was cut back by 5 bases and J by 6 bases. Looked up from germline, CDR1 is LGHNA and CDR2 is YNFKEQ. This CDR3 spans 15 amino acids. CDR3 amino acids: CASSFRQGEGQPQHF. In nucleotides, the CDR3 is TGTGCCAGCAGCTTTCGACAGGGGGAAGGTCAGCCCCAGCATTTT.

This rearrangement joins TRBV19 to TRBJ1-1; D unresolved. CDR1 is LNHDA, CDR2 SQIVND, per germline (reference sequence). The length of the CDR3 is 15 residues. V dropped 4 bases and J dropped 0 bases, with 12 bases sitting between them. The DNA of the CDR3 is TGTGCCAGTAGTAGGGCAGGCAGTATGAACACTGAAGCTTTCTTT. Residues: CASSRAGSMNTEAFF.

This chain connects TRBV11-2 to TRBJ2-7; D remains ambiguous. The CDR3 runs 14 residues. CDR1 is SGHAT, CDR2 FQNNGV, per germline. Trimming removed 4 bases from V and 0 bases from J, with 10 bases in between. This CDR3 is CASSSRLASYEQYF. The CDR3 DNA sequence: TGTGCCAGCAGCTCTAGACTCGCCTCCTACGAGCAGTACTTC.

V usage is TRBV28 and J usage is TRBJ1-2; 9 bases match TRBD1. This CDR3 has 14 amino acids. Germline V CDR1 and CDR2: MDHEN, SYDVKM. V lost 9 bases and J lost 4; bases outside the gene matches: 9. CDR3 coding DNA: TGTGCCAGTAAAGGACAGGGGACTTTCTATGGCTACACCTTC. It yields the protein CASKGQGTFYGYTF.

This chain connects TRBV28 to TRBJ2-7; D uncertain. Germline assignment: CDR1 MDHEN and CDR2 SYDVKM. V gave up 5 bases and J gave up 4 bases, with 12 bases separating them. The CDR3 spans 13 residues. Here the CDR3 DNA reads TGTGCCAGCAGTCCACAACTTGGGTACGAGCAGTACTTC. This gives the protein CASSPQLGYEQYF.

This chain links TRBV9 with TRBJ2-1; tentatively, D is TRBD2 (5 bases). The CDR3 has 13 amino acids. From germline, CDR1 is SGDLS and CDR2 YYNGEE. V was pared by 2 bases and J by 9 bases, with 12 bases between. CDR3 amino acids: CASSVSGGVEQFF. The DNA for the CDR3 is TGTGCCAGCAGCGTCTCAGGAGGCGTTGAGCAGTTCTTC.

This clone has only one observation. This CDR3 is also generated by other DNA sequences in the sample. This chain links TRBV7-2 with TRBJ1-5, with 9 nucleotides matching TRBD1. Germline V gene lookup returns CDR1 SGHTA and CDR2 FQGNSA. There are 15 residues in the CDR3. V lost 4 bases and J lost 2; bases outside the gene matches: 3. The CDR3: CASSSGQGGNQPQHF. CDR3 sequence (DNA): TGTGCCAGCAGCTCGGGACAGGGCGGCAATCAGCCCCAGCATTTT. Combining the CDR3 with reference TRBV7-2 and TRBJ1-5 gives the whole variable domain GAGVSQSPSNKVTEKGKDVELRCDPISGHTALYWYRQSLGQGLEFLIYFQGNSAPDKSGLPSDRFSAERTGGSVSTLTIQRTQQEDSAVYLCASSSGQGGNQPQHFGDGTRLSIL.

V gene TRBV27 combines with J gene TRBJ1-5; D gene uncertain. This CDR3 region has 12 residues. Trimming removed 5 bases from V and 4 bases from J, with 6 bases in between. Germline V gives CDR1 MNHEY, CDR2 SMNVEV (reference sequence). CDR3 coding DNA: TGTGCCAGCAGTACCCTTAATCAGCCCCAGCATTTT. This sequence encodes CASSTLNQPQHF.

CDR3 bases: TGTGCCAGCAGCGTCGCTAGCACAGATACGCAGTATTTT. Residues: CASSVASTDTQYF. The chain couples TRBV5-4 to TRBJ2-3, with D uncertain. V lost 4 bases and J 0 bases, leaving 6 bases between the germline ends. CDR3 length: 13 amino acids. Germline V gene sequence: CDR1 SGHNT, CDR2 YYREEE (reference sequence). Together with reference TRBV5-4 and TRBJ2-3, the CDR3 gives the full variable domain: ETGVTQSPTHLIKTRGQQVTLRCSSQSGHNTVSWYQQALGQGPQFIFQYYREEENGRGNFPPRFSGLQFPNYSSELNVNALELDDSALYLCASSVASTDTQYFGPGTRLTVL.

V gene TRBV5-4 combines with J gene TRBJ1-1; no reliable D call. The CDR3 is 14 amino acids. Germline CDR1 reads SGHNT; CDR2 reads YYREEE (reference sequence). With 3 bases removed from V and 3 bases from J, the gap between germline ends came to 12 bases. CDR3 sequence: CASSSPQRYTEAFF. The CDR3 DNA is TGTGCCAGCAGCTCCCCCCAGCGTTACACTGAAGCTTTCTTT.

On this clone itself: This specimen includes other DNA sequences encoding the same CDR3. The chain links TRBV11-3 to TRBJ2-1, with D perhaps assigned TRBD1 or TRBD2 (5 bases each). The ends were cut back, 1 base at V and 0 bases at J, with 7 bases in the middle. The CDR3 runs 15 residues. Germline CDR1 and CDR2: SGHNT and YENEEA. CDR3 residues: CASSLGGSSYNEQFF. The CDR3, as DNA: TGTGCCAGCAGCTTAGGGGGGAGCTCCTACAATGAGCAGTTCTTC.

The count of this clone is one. The rearrangement joins TRBV6-1 to TRBJ1-2, with TRBD1 as a possible D gene (5 bases). This CDR3 has 14 amino acids. Trimming took 7 bases from V and 8 from J, leaving 20 bases between them. Germline V CDR1 and CDR2: MNHNS, SASEGT. The CDR3 sequence: CASTLSGTPIGYTF. CDR3 DNA: TGTGCCAGCACCTTGTCCGGGACCCCCATAGGCTACACCTTC.

This chain joins TRBV4-1 and TRBJ2-1; TRBD2 is a possible D gene (6 bases). V dropped 2 bases and J dropped 4 bases, with 15 bases sitting between them. Germline V lookup: CDR1 MGHRA, CDR2 YSYEKL. The CDR3 consists of 16 residues. The DNA for the CDR3 is TGCGCCAGCAGCCAACCGCGGGACCGAAAATACAATGAGCAGTTCTTC. Residues: CASSQPRDRKYNEQFF.

This clone has a single count. The V and J genes are TRBV7-2 and TRBJ2-1, with D unresolved. The V gene lost 2 bases and the J gene lost 7 bases, with 9 bases spanning the gap. Germline loops: CDR1 SGHTA, CDR2 FQGNSA. The CDR3 sequence is 13 residues long. For the CDR3, the DNA is TGTGCCAGCAGCTTATCAAGGATGAATGAGCAGTTCTTC. The encoded protein is CASSLSRMNEQFF.

This clone was detected only once. A read error may account for a junction end that differs from germline. J is TRBJ2-7 and V is TRBV4-2, with 10 bases matching TRBD1. This CDR3 is built from 12 residues. Germline assignment: CDR1 LGHNA and CDR2 YNFKEQ. CDR3 nucleotide sequence: TGTGCCAGCAGCCCCGGACAGGGGGAAATAAGATTC. The encoded protein is CASSPGQGEIRF.

The V call is TRBV2, the J call TRBJ2-1; D might be TRBD2 (5 bases). The germline gives CDR1 SNHLY, CDR2 FYNNEI. V was shortened by 1 base and J by 7 bases, with 11 bases between the two germline ends. CDR3 size: 14 residues. CDR3 loop: CASSEGTPKNEQFF. CDR3 nucleotide sequence: TGTGCCAGCAGTGAAGGGACTCCTAAAAATGAGCAGTTCTTC. Looking up the rest from reference TRBV2 and TRBJ2-1 gives the full variable domain: EPEVTQTPSHQVTQMGQEVILRCVPISNHLYFYWYRQILGQKVEFLVSFYNNEISEKSEIFDDQFSVERPDGSNFTLKIRSTKLEDSAMYFCASSEGTPKNEQFFGPGTRLTVL.

V usage is TRBV10-3 and J usage is TRBJ2-2; 8 bases are a match to TRBD1. CDR3 length: 15 residues. Trimming removed 10 bases from V and 0 bases from J; junction bases left unmatched: 7. Looked up from germline, CDR1 is ENHRY and CDR2 is SYGVKD. The CDR3 DNA reads as TGTGCCACCTGGCCGGGACAGGCGAACACCGGGGAGCTGTTTTTT. Amino acid sequence: CATWPGQANTGELFF.

Remarks on this clone: The junction differs from germline at one of its ends, possibly a read error. The chain has TRBV7-7 and TRBJ2-2, with D hard to call. The CDR3 length is 15 residues. Per the germline V gene, CDR1 is SSHAT and CDR2 is FNYEAQ (reference sequence). The CDR3 DNA reads as TGTGCTAGCAGCAATCCCGGAAGACCTTCCGGGGAGCTGTTTTTT. Its translation: CASSNPGRPSGELFF.

The J gene is TRBJ1-4, the V gene TRBV7-6; D unresolved. Trimming stripped 5 bases from V and 7 bases from J, with 14 bases between. The CDR3 sequence is 14 residues long. Looked up from germline, CDR1 is SGHVS and CDR2 is FNYEAQ. This chain's CDR3 is CASSPRISSEKLFF. The DNA for the CDR3 is TGTGCCAGCAGCCCCCGAATAAGTTCTGAAAAACTGTTTTTT. Full variable domain (remainder filled in from reference TRBV7-6 and TRBJ1-4): GAGVSQSPRYKVTKRGQDVALRCDPISGHVSLYWYRQALGQGPEFLTYFNYEAQQDKSGLPNDRFSAERPEGSISTLTIQRTEQRDSAMYRCASSPRISSEKLFFGSGTQLSVL.

Points on this clone: Since a much larger clone is just one base distant, this may be a read error. Other DNA sequences from this sample encode an identical CDR3 as well. The rearrangement joins TRBV6-5 to TRBJ2-7; D unclear. Germline V gene data show CDR1 as MNHEY and CDR2 as SVGAGI. The CDR3 consists of 12 residues. V was shortened by 2 bases and J by 2 bases, with 4 bases between the two germline ends. Here the CDR3 reads CASSYGPYEQYF. In nucleotides, the CDR3 is TGTGCCAGCAGTTACGGTCCCTACGAGCAGTACTTC.

This chain uses TRBV7-9 with TRBJ2-1; 7 nucleotides align to TRBD2. This CDR3 is 15 amino acids long. Germline loops: CDR1 SEHNR, CDR2 FQNEAQ (reference sequence). The J segment lost 9 bases and the V segment lost 2 bases, leaving 10 bases of the junction unmatched. CDR3 sequence reads: CASSLTGGLRSEQFF. The DNA of the CDR3 is TGTGCCAGCAGCTTAACGGGGGGATTGCGAAGTGAGCAGTTCTTC. The full variable domain, its missing parts supplied by reference TRBV7-9 and TRBJ2-1, is DTGVSQNPRHKITKRGQNVTFRCDPISEHNRLYWYRQTLGQGPEFLTYFQNEAQLEKSRLLSDRFSAERPKGSFSTLEIQRTEQGDSAMYLCASSLTGGLRSEQFFGPGTRLTVL.

This clone was detected only once. The chain is built from TRBV10-2 and TRBJ2-7, with 10 bases identical to TRBD2. Germline V lookup: CDR1 WSHSY, CDR2 SAAADI. J lost 3 bases, V lost 3 bases, and 17 bases had no gene match. This CDR3 spans 19 amino acids. In DNA, the CDR3 is TGCGCCAGCAGTGACCCAAAGTTCGGAACCGGGACTAGCGTCTACGAGCAGTACTTC. The encoded protein is CASSDPKFGTGTSVYEQYF.

The V and J genes are TRBV5-1 and TRBJ1-4; D might be TRBD1 (6 bases). This CDR3 is 17 amino acids long. The ends were cut back, 0 bases at V and 8 bases at J, with 20 bases in the middle. In germline, CDR1 is SGHRS, CDR2 YFSETQ. The CDR3 loop reads CASSLALGQGINEKLFF. The DNA for the CDR3 is TGCGCCAGCAGCTTGGCCTTGGGGCAGGGGATAAACGAAAAACTGTTTTTT.

The rearrangement links TRBV28 to TRBJ2-7, with 13 bases fitting TRBD2. The ends lost 5 bases at V and 3 bases at J; junction bases unmatched: 25. This CDR3 is 22 amino acids long. Germline V gene data show CDR1 as MDHEN and CDR2 as SYDVKM. DNA of the CDR3: TGTGCCAGCAGTCTACCCCGGGACAGGGGCACAGGACTAGCGGGAGCGTACTACGAGCAGTACTTC. It specifies CASSLPRDRGTGLAGAYYEQYF. Using reference TRBV28 and TRBJ2-7 for the parts outside the CDR3, the full variable domain is DVKVTQSSRYLVKRTGEKVFLECVQDMDHENMFWYRQDPGLGLRLIYFSYDVKMKEKGDIPEGYSVSREKKERFSLILESASTNQTSMYLCASSLPRDRGTGLAGAYYEQYFGPGTRLTVT.

V gene TRBV19 combines with J gene TRBJ2-2; D unclear. The CDR3 has 14 residues. Trimming stripped 1 base from V and 1 base from J, with 4 bases between. The germline gives CDR1 LNHDA, CDR2 SQIVND (reference sequence). CDR3 bases: TGTGCCAGTAGTATAGGACGGAACACCGGGGAGCTGTTTTTT. Protein sequence: CASSIGRNTGELFF.

The rearrangement joins TRBV1 to TRBJ2-3; the tabulated D call, TRBD2, remains unverified against the DNA. TRBV1 is a known pseudogene. This CDR3 is 18 amino acids long. As DNA, the CDR3 is TGCACCAGCAGCCCAGACGACCCGGTTGGCGGGAGGACGCATACGCAGTATTTT. Amino acids: CTSSPDDPVGGRTHTQYF.